Below, one TCR beta chain is given with its context. Antigen: not known. This sample is drawn from a study of PD-1 blockade in classical Hodgkin lymphoma. Trimming removed 10 bases from V and 6 bases from J, with 13 bases in between. Germline CDR1 is MNHNY and CDR2 is SVGAGI (reference sequence). This CDR3 region has 12 residues. Study results and limitations: The baseline diversity of complete responders showed similarity to that of newly diagnosed patients.

Each of the patients experienced relapse following autologous stem cell transplantation, and their brentuximab vedotin exposure differed. It was by magnetic negative selection that CD8+ T cells were isolated from thawed PBMCs. This table comes from immunoSEQ multiplex PCR, and its TCRdb copy is limited to in-frame clones, with some not included. The top ten hold roughly a quarter of the sample, which has about 13,000 clones, under 85% seen once. The TCR originated in a human donor with classical Hodgkin lymphoma. The gene calls are TRBV6-6 and TRBJ1-5, with a weak D call TRBD1 (5 bases). The input for sequencing was CD8+ T cells from blood, taken at baseline. In DNA, the CDR3 is TGTGCCACCCAGGGACTCGGTCAGCCCCAGCATTTT. Its protein is CATQGLGQPQHF.